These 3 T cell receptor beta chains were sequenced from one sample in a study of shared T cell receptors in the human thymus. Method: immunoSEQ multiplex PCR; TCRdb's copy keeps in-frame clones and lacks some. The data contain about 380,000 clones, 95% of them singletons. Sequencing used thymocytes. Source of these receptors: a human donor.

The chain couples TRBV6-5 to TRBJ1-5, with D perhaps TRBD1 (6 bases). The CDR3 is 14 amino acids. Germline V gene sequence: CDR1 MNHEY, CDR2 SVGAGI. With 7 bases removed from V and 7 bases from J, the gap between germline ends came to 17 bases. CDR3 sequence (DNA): TGTGCCAGCATGCTTGCGAGGGGGGTACAGCCCCAGCATTTT. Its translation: CASMLARGVQPQHF.

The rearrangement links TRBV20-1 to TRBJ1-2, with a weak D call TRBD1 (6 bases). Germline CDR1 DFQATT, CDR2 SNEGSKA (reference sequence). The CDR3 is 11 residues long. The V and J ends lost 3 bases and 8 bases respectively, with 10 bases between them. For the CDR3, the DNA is TGCAGTGCTAGGAAGGACAGCGGCTACACCTTC. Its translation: CSARKDSGYTF.

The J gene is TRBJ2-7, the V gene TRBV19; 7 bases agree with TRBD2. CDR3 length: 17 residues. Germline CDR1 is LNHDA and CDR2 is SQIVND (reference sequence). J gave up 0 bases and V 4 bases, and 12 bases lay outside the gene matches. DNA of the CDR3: TGTGCCAGTAGTACCCGGTTACTAGCGCAAAACTCCTACGAGCAGTACTTC. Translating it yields CASSTRLLAQNSYEQYF.